These T cell receptor beta chains were read from a single sample in a study of siplizumab effects on memory and regulatory T cells. The repertoire was sequenced with immunoSEQ multiplex PCR; TCRdb's copy has only in-frame clones and lacks some. This sample has approximately 5,400 clones, with over 45% found just once. These TCRs are of unknown antigen specificity. Input material: CFSE-low (dividing) CD8+ T cells sorted from an allogeneic mixed lymphocyte reaction. The source of these receptors is a human donor in good health; the cells came from an allogeneic mixed lymphocyte reaction. Some clones in this sample may be carry-over from other donors' samples. Each CDR3 is given with its conserved first and last residue. D genes are given only for firm matches. Size is omitted from some rows. Given values are once, few, many or a class for expanded clones.

>TRBV5-1|-|TRBJ2-3|TRBD1
TGCGCCAGCAGCCCCGGGGACAGAAGGAAACTGAGCGGAGCTAGCACAGATACGCAGTATTTT
CASSPGDRRKLSGASTDTQYF
>TRBV6-5|few|TRBJ2-7|TRBD1
TGTGCCAGCAGTTGGGGACAGGGAGCATACGAGCAGTACTTC
CASSWGQGAYEQYF
>TRBV9|once|TRBJ1-4|-
TGTGCCAGCAGCGGGGGACACGGTGGTGAAAAACTGTTTTTT
CASSGGHGGEKLFF
>TRBV28|-|TRBJ2-5|-
TGTGCCAGCAGTTGGGGGGCCGGCGAGACCCAGTACTTC
CASSWGAGETQYF
>TRBV27|few|TRBJ2-1|-
TGTGCCAGCAGTTTATCGACTTATGCTGCCTCCTACAATGAGCAGTTCTTC
CASSLSTYAASYNEQFF
>TRBV27|few|TRBJ1-2|TRBD1
TGTGCCAGCAGTCCGAGGGGGCCGGCCTATGGCTACACCTTC
CASSPRGPAYGYTF
>TRBV5-1|-|TRBJ2-7|TRBD2
TGCGCCAGCAGCTTGGTTTCGGGACTAAGCTCCTACGAGCAGTACTTC
CASSLVSGLSSYEQYF
>TRBV7-3|few|TRBJ2-1|TRBD2
TGTGCCAGCAGCTCGATTGGCGGGGGACTTCTTGAGCAGTTCTTC
CASSSIGGGLLEQFF
>TRBV29-1|few|TRBJ2-2|-
TGCAGCGTTGAATGGGTCACCGGGGAGCTGTTTTTT
CSVEWVTGELFF
>TRBV4-1|-|TRBJ2-2|TRBD2
TGCGCCAGCAGCTTAGCGGGTGCGGGCACCGGGGAGCTGTTTTTT
CASSLAGAGTGELFF
>TRBV15|few|TRBJ2-1|-
TGTGCCACCAGCAGATTAGGGTACGATGAGCAGTTCTTC
CATSRLGYDEQFF
>TRBV9|-|TRBJ2-1|-
TGTGCCAGCAGTGGAGAAGCCGGGACTTCCCCTTACAATGAGCAGTTCTTC
CASSGEAGTSPYNEQFF
>TRBV7-7|-|TRBJ2-3|TRBD2
TGTGCTAGCAGCCCTACTAGCGGGCTCACAGATACGCAGTATTTT
CASSPTSGLTDTQYF
>TRBV6-1|-|TRBJ1-1|TRBD1
TGTGCCAGCAGGGAGACAGGGGGTTGGGGCACTGAAGCTTTCTTT
CASRETGGWGTEAFF
>TRBV6-1|-|TRBJ1-1|-
TGTGCCAGCAGTGTGGGCAGGATGAACACTGAAGCTTTCTTT
CASSVGRMNTEAFF